Below are 14 T cell receptor beta chains sequenced from a single sample in a study of T-cell memory formation after mild COVID-19 (dated by TCRdb to about 2021). The receptor library was made with 5' RACE. The data were produced on an Illumina NovaSeq 6000. Starting from the raw public reads, TCRdb applied fastp trimming at Q25, assembled clones with MiXCR and retained in-frame beta chains. Rows matching on CDR3 protein sequence are summarized as one entry with the most common DNA and genes. The sample table shows more than 250,000 distinct CDR3 sequences, and roughly 17% are seen once. The top ten clonotypes cover roughly a fifth of the sample. Sequencing was performed on PBMCs or a T cell subset sorted from them (not recorded which). The receptors here all came from a man between 18 and 29 years old who had mild COVID-19 (a few samples of this study predate the infection). The sample titles of this study are shuffled in the database, so cell type and time point are left out; the donor was told from shared clones.

V gene TRBV4-1 combines with J gene TRBJ1-1; D unclear. Germline assignment: CDR1 MGHRA and CDR2 YSYEKL. The V end was cut by 2 bases, the J end by 3 bases, with 7 bases between. The CDR3 totals 13 residues. CDR3 coding DNA: TGCGCCAGCAGCCAATTTAGGGACACTGAAGCTTTCTTT. As protein: CASSQFRDTEAFF.

This rearrangement joins TRBV18 to TRBJ2-7, with no clear D. Trimming removed 3 bases from V and 3 bases from J, with 9 bases in between. The CDR3 extends over 13 amino acids. The germline CDR1 and CDR2 sequences are KGHSH and LQKENI. The CDR3 spells CASSPQDLYEQYF. For the CDR3, the DNA is TGTGCCAGCTCACCCCAGGACCTCTACGAGCAGTACTTC.

This clonotype was seen only a few times. The chain employs TRBV12-3 or TRBV12-4 and TRBJ2-5, with 9 nucleotides matching TRBD2. With 2 bases clipped from V and 5 bases from J, the junction kept 6 bases outside the gene matches. The CDR3 covers 15 residues. The CDR3 DNA is TGTGCCAGCAGTTTACGAGCGGGGGGCAGGGAGACCCAGTACTTC. It specifies CASSLRAGGRETQYF.

This sequence joins TRBV5-1 and TRBJ2-7, with a tentative D call TRBD2 (6 bases). Germline CDR1 and CDR2: SGHRS and YFSETQ. The CDR3 is 12 amino acids. The ends were cut back, 5 bases at V and 2 bases at J, with 8 bases in the middle. CDR3 bases: TGCGCCAGCAGAGGGGAGGCCTACGAGCAGTACTTC. Residues: CASRGEAYEQYF.

Many counts were recorded for this clonotype. The chain links TRBV4-1 to TRBJ2-7, with D uncertain. V lost 1 base, J lost 6 bases, and 13 bases lay in between. CDR1 and CDR2 from the germline V gene are MGHRA and YSYEKL. This CDR3 spans 14 amino acids. The CDR3 coding sequence is TGCGCCAGCAGCCAAGGTTCTGCCGTTGGCGAGCAGTACTTC. As protein: CASSQGSAVGEQYF.

There are many counts of this clonotype. V is TRBV6-5 and J is TRBJ1-1; D remains ambiguous. Germline V gives CDR1 MNHEY, CDR2 SVGAGI. The V gene lost 4 bases and the J gene lost 1 base, with 10 bases spanning the gap. The CDR3 contains 14 residues. CDR3: CASSSIGRNTEAFF. The DNA of the CDR3 is TGTGCCAGCAGTTCGATAGGGAGGAACACTGAAGCTTTCTTT.

This chain uses TRBV7-9 with TRBJ2-3, with no clear D. The ends were cut back, 2 bases at V and 6 bases at J, with 15 bases in the middle. There are 15 residues in the CDR3. CDR1 and CDR2 from the germline V gene are SEHNR and FQNEAQ (reference sequence). The CDR3 sequence: CASSLSPVGSDTQYF. Written as DNA, the CDR3 is TGTGCCAGCAGCTTAAGCCCCGTAGGGTCGGATACGCAGTATTTT.

This clonotype showed up many times. The chain carries TRBV28 and TRBJ2-2; D gene ambiguous. This CDR3 comprises 12 residues. The germline V and J ends were trimmed by 6 bases and 4 bases, with 6 bases remaining between them. Per germline, CDR1 MDHEN and CDR2 SYDVKM. The CDR3 spells CASSVITGELFF. As DNA, the CDR3 is TGTGCCAGCAGCGTCATCACCGGGGAGCTGTTTTTT.

This clonotype was counted many times. V is TRBV7-8 and J is TRBJ2-5; TRBD2 matches at 7 bases. The germline V gene has CDR1 SGHVS and CDR2 FQNEAQ. The CDR3 extends over 15 amino acids. Germline trimming cut 1 base from V and 5 bases from J; bases unmatched to any gene: 7. Here the CDR3 DNA reads TGTGCCAGCAGCTTAGGGTCAGCGGGGAGGGAGACCCAGTACTTC. Protein product: CASSLGSAGRETQYF.

Written as DNA, the CDR3 is TGCAGTGCTAGAGATCCCCCAGGGACCAGGACACCCCTCCACTTT. This encodes CSARDPPGTRTPLHF. This rearrangement joins TRBV20-1 to TRBJ1-6; the D gene is possibly TRBD1 (5 bases). Germline V gene sequence: CDR1 DFQATT, CDR2 SNEGSKA (reference sequence). This CDR3 spans 15 amino acids. V was trimmed by 0 bases and J by 11 bases, leaving 17 bases between them.

CDR3 sequence (DNA): TGTGCCAGCAGCATACTAGCGGGGGGGACCGGTGAGCAGTTCTTC. Translation: CASSILAGGTGEQFF. The chain employs TRBV3-1 and TRBJ2-1; 13 bases agree with TRBD2. J lost 9 bases, V lost 5 bases, and 7 bases had no gene match. The CDR3 length is 15 residues. Germline CDR1 reads LGHDT; CDR2 reads YNNKEL (reference sequence).

This clonotype was counted a few times. The chain uses TRBV6-2 or TRBV6-3 and TRBJ2-1, with 8 nucleotides matching TRBD2. The V gene end was trimmed by 11 bases and the J gene end by 7 bases; junction bases not matched to a gene: 13. CDR1 MNHEY and CDR2 SVGEGT come from the germline V gene. The CDR3 spans 14 residues. The CDR3 region has the DNA TGTGCCGCCGGGACGCCGGGGGGGCCTAATGAGCAGTTCTTC. Translation gives CAAGTPGGPNEQFF.

This clonotype was counted a few times. CDR3 residues: CASGDRTSGNTIYF. CDR3 nucleotides: TGTGCCAGCGGAGACAGGACCTCTGGAAACACCATATATTTT. The chain recombines TRBV12-3 or TRBV12-4 with TRBJ1-3; D is possibly TRBD1 (6 bases). There are 14 residues in the CDR3. V dropped 8 bases and J dropped 0 bases, with 11 bases sitting between them.

This clonotype has only a few counts. V gene TRBV7-9 combines with J gene TRBJ1-2; D may be TRBD1 (5 bases). The CDR3 extends over 15 amino acids. Per the germline V gene, CDR1 is SEHNR and CDR2 is FQNEAQ (reference sequence). Trimming removed 0 bases from V and 3 bases from J, with 11 bases in between. The CDR3 here is CASSLAGVSDYGYTF. As DNA, the CDR3 is TGTGCCAGCAGCTTAGCGGGGGTATCTGACTATGGCTACACCTTC.